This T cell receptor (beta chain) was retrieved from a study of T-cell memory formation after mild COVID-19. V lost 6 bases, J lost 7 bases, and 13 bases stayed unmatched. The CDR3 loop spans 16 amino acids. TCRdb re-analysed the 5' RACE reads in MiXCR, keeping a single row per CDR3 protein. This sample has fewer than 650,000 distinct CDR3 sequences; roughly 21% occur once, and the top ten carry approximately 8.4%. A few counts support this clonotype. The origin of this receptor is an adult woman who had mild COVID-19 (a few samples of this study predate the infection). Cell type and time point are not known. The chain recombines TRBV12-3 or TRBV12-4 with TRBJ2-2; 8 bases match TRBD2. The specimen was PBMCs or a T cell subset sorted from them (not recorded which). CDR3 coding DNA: TGTGCCAGCAGCCCGAGTACAGCGGGAGCGGTCGGGGAGCTGTTTTTT. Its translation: CASSPSTAGAVGELFF.